The sequence of this TCR beta chain was determined in a study of human T cells and chemical hapten exposure. Study-wide context: Per-sample variation in TCR yield stemmed mainly from small pooled library volume differences. Whole-study findings and limits: TCRs above 1 in 1000 frequency stayed constant with DPC sensitization.

This clonotype has at least ten counts. The antigen remains unidentified. The time point denotes: healthy volunteer bleed at 6 weeks. Extraction of total RNA was performed on unfractionated whole blood. Individual cDNA molecules each carried unique molecular identifiers attached by the library. Original analysis: Sampled TCR counts reached a median of approximately 100,000 per sample, with values ranging from roughly 20,000 to 700,000. TCRdb independently ran MiXCR on the RACE reads; one entry per CDR3 protein. V and J calls and clone size were set by TCRdb, not the authors. The table records about 70,000 distinct CDR3 sequences, approximately 6.2% of them present only once. The V gene lost 2 bases and the J gene lost 4 bases, with 18 bases spanning the gap. There are 18 residues in the CDR3. Germline V lookup: CDR1 MNHEY, CDR2 SMNVEV (reference sequence).

Sequenced sample: whole blood. This chain joins TRBV27 and TRBJ1-6; D unresolved. The sequence came from a female donor in good health. Some clones in this sample may be carry-over from other donors' samples. The CDR3 region is CASSLTTPRSPYNSPLHF. In DNA, the CDR3 is TGTGCCAGCAGTTTAACAACCCCTAGATCGCCTTATAATTCACCCCTCCACTTT.